Following are 15 T cell receptor beta chains from one sample sequenced in a study of shared clonotypes between healthy human individuals. The assay was immunoSEQ multiplex PCR, and TCRdb's table has in-frame clones only and misses some. In the table there are over 850,000 clones, 70% to 80% of which are singletons. Material for sequencing was memory CD4+ T cells from PBMCs. Stated subset: CD45RA-negative fraction. The receptors originated from a young man in good health. Some clones in this sample may be carry-over from other donors' samples.

The chain couples TRBV25-1 to TRBJ1-1; D call uncertain. There are 13 residues in the CDR3. Looked up from germline, CDR1 is MGHDK and CDR2 is SYGVNS. Trimming took off 5 bases at V and 5 bases at J, with 12 bases between the two ends. In DNA, the CDR3 is TGTGCCAGCAGTTCCACCCTAGGGACTGAAGCTTTCTTT. It is translated as CASSSTLGTEAFF.

At least ten counts were recorded for this clone. The rearrangement uses TRBV30 and TRBJ1-6; D remains ambiguous. Germline V gene data show CDR1 as GTSNPN and CDR2 as SVGIG (reference sequence). CDR3 size: 16 residues. Between the trimmed V and J ends, which lost 0 bases and 0 bases, there was a span of 9 bases. This CDR3 reads CAWSVLWGSYNSPLHF. CDR3 sequence (DNA): TGTGCCTGGAGTGTACTCTGGGGCTCCTATAATTCACCCCTCCACTTT.

This rearrangement joins TRBV18 to TRBJ2-6; 11 nucleotides match TRBD2. Germline V gives CDR1 KGHSH, CDR2 LQKENI. V lost 2 bases, J lost 0 bases, and 3 bases stayed unmatched. The CDR3 runs to 18 residues. The CDR3, as DNA: TGTGCCAGCTCACCAATGGGACTAGCGGTCTCTGGGGCCAACGTCCTGACTTTC. Translation: CASSPMGLAVSGANVLTF.

This clone was counted between two and nine times. The CDR3 bases are TGTGCCAGCAGCGGGACAGGGTTGGGTACAGATACGCAGTATTTT. Translating it yields CASSGTGLGTDTQYF. The J gene is TRBJ2-3, the V gene TRBV28; 9 nucleotides line up with TRBD1. CDR3 length: 15 amino acids. The germline V gene has CDR1 MDHEN and CDR2 SYDVKM. With 6 bases clipped from V and 3 bases from J, the junction kept 7 bases outside the gene matches.

This clone was picked up one time. V gene TRBV15 combines with J gene TRBJ2-7, with 7 nucleotides matching TRBD1. CDR3 length: 14 amino acids. Per the germline V gene, CDR1 is LNHNV and CDR2 is YYDKDF (reference sequence). V gave up 1 base and J gave up 6 bases; unmatched junction bases: 6. CDR3 bases: TGTGCCACCAGCAGAGGACAGGGACGGGCCGAGCAGTACTTC. Translation gives CATSRGQGRAEQYF.

The rearrangement uses TRBV9 and TRBJ2-6, with 10 bases lining up with TRBD1. J gave up 0 bases and V 3 bases, and 6 bases lay outside the gene matches. Germline V lookup: CDR1 SGDLS, CDR2 YYNGEE. CDR3 length: 18 residues. The CDR3 loop is CASSDRQGANSGANVLTF. CDR3 DNA sequence: TGTGCCAGCAGCGACAGACAGGGGGCCAACTCTGGGGCCAACGTCCTGACTTTC. Full variable domain (rest looked up from reference TRBV9 and TRBJ2-6): DSGVTQTPKHLITATGQRVTLRCSPRSGDLSVYWYQQSLDQGLQFLIQYYNGEERAKGNILERFSAQQFPDLHSELNLSSLELGDSALYFCASSDRQGANSGANVLTFGAGSRLTVL.

The chain carries TRBV18 and TRBJ2-7; D unresolved. This CDR3 is built from 11 residues. V was shortened by 3 bases and J by 6 bases, with 6 bases between the two germline ends. Germline CDR1 is KGHSH and CDR2 is LQKENI. The CDR3 sequence: CASSPAREQYF. The CDR3 DNA reads TGTGCCAGCTCACCTGCTCGCGAGCAGTACTTC. The entire variable domain, with the rest obtained from reference TRBV18 and TRBJ2-7, is as follows: NAGVMQNPRHLVRRRGQEARLRCSPMKGHSHVYWYRQLPEEGLKFMVYLQKENIIDESGMPKERFSAEFPKEGPSILRIQQVVRGDSAAYFCASSPAREQYFGPGTRLTVT.

This clone has just one count. V gene TRBV2 combines with J gene TRBJ2-2, with D perhaps TRBD2 (6 bases). The V gene's germline CDR1 is SNHLY and CDR2 FYNNEI. The CDR3 has 14 residues. Trimming shortened V by 7 bases and J by 5 bases, and 14 bases separated the two germline ends. The CDR3 sequence: CASTTGVRTGELFF. For the CDR3, the DNA is TGTGCCAGCACAACGGGAGTTAGGACCGGGGAGCTGTTTTTT.

In its sample, this clone was seen a few times. The chain has TRBV29-1 and TRBJ1-2, with unresolved D. V was pared by 2 bases and J by 1 base, with 8 bases between. The CDR3 extends over 13 amino acids. CDR1 is SQVTM and CDR2 is ANQGSEA in the germline V gene. The CDR3 here is CSVEQEDNYGYTF. In nucleotides, the CDR3 is TGCAGCGTTGAACAGGAAGATAACTATGGCTACACCTTC.

The rearrangement joins TRBV30 to TRBJ1-2; TRBD1 matches 8 bases. Germline values: CDR1 GTSNPN, CDR2 SVGIG (reference sequence). V gave up 8 bases and J gave up 4 bases; unmatched junction bases: 9. This CDR3 is built from 13 residues. The CDR3 nucleotides read TGTGCCCACCGTCAGGGGGCCTTCTATGGCTACACCTTC. This encodes CAHRQGAFYGYTF.

The chain couples TRBV5-6 to TRBJ2-1; 8 bases line up with TRBD2. Germline V lookup: CDR1 SGHDT, CDR2 YYEEEE. The CDR3 spans 15 residues. Trimming cost V 4 bases and J 5 bases; bases outside gene matches: 8. DNA of the CDR3: TGTGCCAGCAGCAGGTATGGGACTAGTAACAATGAGCAGTTCTTC. Translating gives CASSRYGTSNNEQFF.

The rearrangement joins TRBV5-4 to TRBJ1-2; D not certain. The CDR3 has 14 amino acids. The V and J ends lost 0 bases and 3 bases respectively, with 9 bases between them. CDR1 and CDR2 (germline): SGHNT, YYREEE (reference sequence). The CDR3 is CASSLEGKDYGYTF. The CDR3 DNA reads as TGTGCCAGCAGCTTGGAGGGTAAAGACTATGGCTACACCTTC.

In the case of this clone: This specimen includes other DNA sequences encoding the same CDR3. CDR3 sequence (DNA): TGTGCCAGTAGTATAGGGGGGGGCAGAGGACAGCCCCAGCATTTT. It encodes CASSIGGGRGQPQHF. J is TRBJ1-5 and V is TRBV19, with D possibly TRBD1 on 6 matching bases. This CDR3 has 15 residues. Germline V CDR1 and CDR2: LNHDA, SQIVND (reference sequence). V was pared by 1 base and J by 7 bases, with 14 bases between.

This clone was counted between two and nine times. The sample holds other DNA sequences that translate to the same CDR3. The chain is built from TRBV5-4 and TRBJ2-3; D is uncertain. The germline gives CDR1 SGHNT, CDR2 YYREEE (reference sequence). This CDR3 is built from 13 residues. The germline V and J ends were trimmed by 5 bases and 4 bases, with 11 bases remaining between them. CDR3 sequence reads: CASSLTGADTQYF. CDR3 coding DNA: TGTGCCAGCAGTTTGACGGGTGCAGATACGCAGTATTTT.

This clone was observed once. The rearrangement links TRBV28 to TRBJ1-3, with unresolved D. Germline lookup yields CDR1 MDHEN and CDR2 SYDVKM. The CDR3 consists of 12 residues. V shed 10 bases and J shed 0 bases, with 7 bases lying between them. The CDR3 reads CATTPSGNTIYF. The CDR3 DNA sequence: TGTGCCACCACCCCCTCTGGAAACACCATATATTTT.